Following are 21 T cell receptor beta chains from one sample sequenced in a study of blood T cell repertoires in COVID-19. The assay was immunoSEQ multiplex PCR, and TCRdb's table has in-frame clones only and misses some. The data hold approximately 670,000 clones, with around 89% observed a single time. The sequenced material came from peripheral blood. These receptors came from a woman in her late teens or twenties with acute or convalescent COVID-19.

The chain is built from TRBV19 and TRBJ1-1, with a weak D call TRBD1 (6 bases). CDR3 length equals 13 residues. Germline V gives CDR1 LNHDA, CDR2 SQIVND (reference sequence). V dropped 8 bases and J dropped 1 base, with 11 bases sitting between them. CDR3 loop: CASQHRENTEAFF. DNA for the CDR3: TGTGCCAGTCAGCACAGGGAGAACACTGAAGCTTTCTTT.

The CDR3 region has the DNA TGTGCCAGCAGCCCTCCGGGGCGGGGCGGGGAGCAGTACTTC. It specifies CASSPPGRGGEQYF. The V and J genes are TRBV11-1 and TRBJ2-7; the D gene is possibly TRBD2 (6 bases). CDR1 is SGHAT and CDR2 is FQDESV in the germline V gene (reference sequence). Between the trimmed V and J ends, which lost 5 bases and 7 bases, there was a span of 18 bases. The CDR3 spans 14 residues.

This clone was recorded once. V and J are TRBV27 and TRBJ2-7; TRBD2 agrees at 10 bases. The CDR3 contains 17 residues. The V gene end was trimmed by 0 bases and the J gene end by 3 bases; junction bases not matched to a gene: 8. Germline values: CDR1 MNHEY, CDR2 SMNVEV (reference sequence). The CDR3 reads CASSLSTGSSGGYEQYF. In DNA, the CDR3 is TGTGCCAGCAGTTTATCGACCGGGTCTAGCGGGGGCTACGAGCAGTACTTC.

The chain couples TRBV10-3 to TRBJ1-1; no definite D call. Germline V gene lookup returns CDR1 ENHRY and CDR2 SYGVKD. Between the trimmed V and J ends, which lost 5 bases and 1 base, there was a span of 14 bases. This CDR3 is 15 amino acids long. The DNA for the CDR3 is TGTGCCATCAGTCCACGATCTGGAGGGAACACTGAAGCTTTCTTT. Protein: CAISPRSGGNTEAFF.

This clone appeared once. The chain's CDR3 is CATSTIPDGAQHF. In nucleotides, the CDR3 is TGTGCCACCAGCACAATCCCCGACGGGGCCCAGCATTTT. This sequence joins TRBV15 and TRBJ1-5, with D unresolved. Germline assignment: CDR1 LNHNV and CDR2 YYDKDF (reference sequence). The CDR3 runs 13 residues. Trimming pared 4 bases from V and 11 bases from J, leaving 15 bases between.

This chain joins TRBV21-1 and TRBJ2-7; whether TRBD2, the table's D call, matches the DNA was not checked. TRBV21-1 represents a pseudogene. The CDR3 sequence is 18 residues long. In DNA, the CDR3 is TGTGCCAGCAGCAAAGTGAGGGGCCTCTGCGGGGGGTACTACGAGCAGTACTTC. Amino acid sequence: CASSKVRGLCGGYYEQYF.

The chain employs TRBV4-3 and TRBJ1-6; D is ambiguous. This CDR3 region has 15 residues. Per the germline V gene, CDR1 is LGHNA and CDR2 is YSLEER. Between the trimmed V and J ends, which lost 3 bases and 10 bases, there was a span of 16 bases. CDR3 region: CASSHLGLKSSPLHF. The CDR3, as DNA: TGCGCCAGCAGCCATCTTGGACTCAAATCATCACCCCTCCACTTT.

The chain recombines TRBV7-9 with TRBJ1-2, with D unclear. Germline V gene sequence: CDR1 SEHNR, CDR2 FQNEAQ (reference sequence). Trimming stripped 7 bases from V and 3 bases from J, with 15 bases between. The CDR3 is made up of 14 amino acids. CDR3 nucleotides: TGTGCCAGCACCTCGAGGGAGGGTTACTATGGCTACACCTTC. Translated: CASTSREGYYGYTF.

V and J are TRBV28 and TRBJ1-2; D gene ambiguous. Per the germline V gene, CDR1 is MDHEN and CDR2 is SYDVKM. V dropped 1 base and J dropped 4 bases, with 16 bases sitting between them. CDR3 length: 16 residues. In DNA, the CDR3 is TGTGCCAGCAGTTTATTTGTAGGGAGTGTGAGCTATGGCTACACCTTC. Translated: CASSLFVGSVSYGYTF.

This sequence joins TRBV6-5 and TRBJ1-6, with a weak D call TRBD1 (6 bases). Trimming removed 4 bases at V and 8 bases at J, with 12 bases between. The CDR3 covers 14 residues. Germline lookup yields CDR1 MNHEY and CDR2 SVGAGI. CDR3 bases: TGTGCCAGCAGTTGGGGAACAGGGTATTCACCCCTCCACTTT. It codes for CASSWGTGYSPLHF.

The CDR3 DNA is TGTGCCAGCAGTTCGGACAGCCTCTCTGGAAACACCATATATTTT. The encoded protein is CASSSDSLSGNTIYF. V usage is TRBV2 and J usage is TRBJ1-3; TRBD1 might be the D (6 bases). The V gene lost 5 bases and the J gene lost 0 bases, with 11 bases spanning the gap. CDR3 length equals 15 residues. The V gene's germline CDR1 is SNHLY and CDR2 FYNNEI. Together with reference TRBV2 and TRBJ1-3, the CDR3 gives the full variable domain: EPEVTQTPSHQVTQMGQEVILRCVPISNHLYFYWYRQILGQKVEFLVSFYNNEISEKSEIFDDQFSVERPDGSNFTLKIRSTKLEDSAMYFCASSSDSLSGNTIYFGEGSWLTVV.

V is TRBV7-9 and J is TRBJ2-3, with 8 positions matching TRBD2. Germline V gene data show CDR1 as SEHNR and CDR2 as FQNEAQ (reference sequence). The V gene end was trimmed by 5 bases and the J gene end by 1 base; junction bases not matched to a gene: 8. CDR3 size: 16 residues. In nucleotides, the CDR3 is TGTGCCAGCAGCCCCCGGGAGGGGAGGGGCACAGATACGCAGTATTTT. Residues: CASSPREGRGTDTQYF.

CDR3 in DNA: TGTGCCAGCAGTGTGGGGGGTTTCGAGACCCAGTACTTC. Its translation: CASSVGGFETQYF. The chain links TRBV2 to TRBJ2-5; D might be TRBD2 (6 bases). V lost 4 bases and J lost 5, with 11 bases in between. In germline, CDR1 is SNHLY, CDR2 FYNNEI. The CDR3 has 13 residues.

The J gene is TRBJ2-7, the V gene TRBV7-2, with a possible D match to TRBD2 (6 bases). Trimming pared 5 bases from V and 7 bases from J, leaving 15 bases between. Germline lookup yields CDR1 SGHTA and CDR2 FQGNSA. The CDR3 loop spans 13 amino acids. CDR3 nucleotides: TGTGCCAGCAGCGCGCCGGGAGTGAGGGAGCAGTACTTC. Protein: CASSAPGVREQYF.

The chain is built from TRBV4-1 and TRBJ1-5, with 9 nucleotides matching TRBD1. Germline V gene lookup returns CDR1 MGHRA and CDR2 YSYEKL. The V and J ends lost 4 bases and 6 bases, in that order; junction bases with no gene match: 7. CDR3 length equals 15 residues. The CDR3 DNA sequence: TGCGCCAGCAGCCTAGGGGACAGGGAAGGTCAGCCCCAGCATTTT. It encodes CASSLGDREGQPQHF.

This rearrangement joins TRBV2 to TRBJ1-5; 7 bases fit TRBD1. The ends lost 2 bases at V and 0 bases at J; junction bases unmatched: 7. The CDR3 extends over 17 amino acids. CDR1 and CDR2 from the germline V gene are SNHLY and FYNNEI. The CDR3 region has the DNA TGTGCCAGCAGTGAAATGCGGACAGGCTATAGCAATCAGCCCCAGCATTTT. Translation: CASSEMRTGYSNQPQHF.

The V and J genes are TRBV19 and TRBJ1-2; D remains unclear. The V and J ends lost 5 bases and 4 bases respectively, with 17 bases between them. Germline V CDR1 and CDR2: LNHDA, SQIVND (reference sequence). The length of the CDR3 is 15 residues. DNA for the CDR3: TGTGCCAGTAGTCCCTCGAACCCAGCAGGCTATGGCTACACCTTC. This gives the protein CASSPSNPAGYGYTF.

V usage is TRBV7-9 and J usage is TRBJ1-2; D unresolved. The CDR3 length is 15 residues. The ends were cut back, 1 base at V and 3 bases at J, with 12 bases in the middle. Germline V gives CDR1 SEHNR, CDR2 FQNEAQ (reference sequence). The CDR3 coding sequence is TGTGCCAGCAGCTTAGACCGAGCCCCCTACTATGGCTACACCTTC. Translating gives CASSLDRAPYYGYTF.

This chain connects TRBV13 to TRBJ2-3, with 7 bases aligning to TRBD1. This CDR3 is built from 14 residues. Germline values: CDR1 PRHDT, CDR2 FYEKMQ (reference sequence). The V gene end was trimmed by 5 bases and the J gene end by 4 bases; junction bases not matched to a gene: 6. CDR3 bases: TGTGCCAGCAGCCCGACAGGGTGGGCAGATACGCAGTATTTT. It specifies CASSPTGWADTQYF.

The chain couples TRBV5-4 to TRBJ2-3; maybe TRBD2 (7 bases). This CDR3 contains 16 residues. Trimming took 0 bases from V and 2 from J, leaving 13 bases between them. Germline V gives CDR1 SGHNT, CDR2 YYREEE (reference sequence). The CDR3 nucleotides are TGTGCCAGCAGCTTGGCACCGGGGGGCGCCACAGATACGCAGTATTTT. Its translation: CASSLAPGGATDTQYF.

The chain's CDR3 is CSASKGTSGTSYEQYF. The CDR3 region has the DNA TGCAGTGCTAGTAAAGGGACTAGCGGGACCTCCTACGAGCAGTACTTC. The chain joins TRBV20-1 to TRBJ2-7; TRBD2 aligns across 13 bases. This CDR3 has 16 amino acids. V lost 3 bases to trimming and J lost 0 bases; unmatched junction nucleotides: 5. The germline V gene has CDR1 DFQATT and CDR2 SNEGSKA (reference sequence).